Shown below are 22 T cell receptor beta chains from a single sample sequenced in a study of CD8 T cells in ankylosing spondylitis. General study findings and limits: About 8 highly homologous variants made up a TCR beta motif, and this motif appeared characteristic of ankylosing spondylitis blood.

TCRdb passed the 5' RACE reads through MiXCR, listing each CDR3 protein once. Among tens of thousands of distinct CDR3 sequences, just under 9% were seen once, and the ten largest hold about a third. No antigen has been assigned to these receptors. Material for sequencing was blood, either unsorted or a sorted T cell fraction (not recorded which). The receptor source for this set is a male donor with ankylosing spondylitis.

This clonotype was recorded a few times. J is TRBJ2-1 and V is TRBV6-4; D is perhaps TRBD1 (5 bases). The V gene's germline CDR1 is MRHNA and CDR2 SNTAGT. This CDR3 contains 15 residues. V gave up 6 bases and J gave up 2 bases, with 14 bases separating them. CDR3 nucleotide sequence: TGTGCCAGCAGCCCCTATCAGGGAACCTACAATGAGCAGTTCTTC. Translated: CASSPYQGTYNEQFF.

This clonotype showed up just a few times. CDR3 DNA: TGTGCCACCAGTGACATAGCAACTAGCGGGAGAGGGAATGAGCAGTTCTTC. Protein product: CATSDIATSGRGNEQFF. The gene calls are TRBV24-1 and TRBJ2-1; 11 nucleotides align to TRBD2. V lost 4 bases, J lost 7 bases, and 11 bases stayed unmatched. Germline V lookup: CDR1 KGHDR, CDR2 SFDVKD. The CDR3 has 17 amino acids.

This clonotype has ten or more counts. The rearrangement joins TRBV27 to TRBJ2-7, with 8 bases matching TRBD2. The CDR3 length is 14 residues. Trimming cost V 4 bases and J 0 bases; bases outside gene matches: 2. CDR1 and CDR2 (germline): MNHEY, SMNVEV (reference sequence). The CDR3 loop reads CASSSGLDSYEQYF. In DNA, the CDR3 is TGTGCCAGCAGTTCGGGACTAGACTCCTACGAGCAGTACTTC.

This clonotype has more than one count but fewer than ten. DNA of the CDR3: TGTGCCAGCAGCCCCTCTAGCTCCTACGAGCAGTACTTC. This encodes CASSPSSSYEQYF. The rearrangement uses TRBV3-1 and TRBJ2-7; D is ambiguous. V lost 4 bases to trimming and J lost 0 bases, with 7 bases between them. Germline-derived CDR1 and CDR2 are LGHDT and YNNKEL (reference sequence). The length of the CDR3 is 13 residues.

V gene TRBV7-9 combines with J gene TRBJ2-7; D gene ambiguous. V was trimmed by 3 bases and J by 2 bases, leaving 11 bases between them. The CDR3 sequence is 14 residues long. The germline gives CDR1 SEHNR, CDR2 FQNEAQ (reference sequence). CDR3 protein: CASSFEYRAYEQYF. In nucleotides, the CDR3 is TGTGCCAGCAGCTTTGAGTATCGAGCCTACGAGCAGTACTTC.

The chain couples TRBV19 to TRBJ2-7; perhaps TRBD1 as D (6 bases). With 5 bases removed from V and 3 bases from J, the gap between germline ends came to 11 bases. This CDR3 comprises 13 residues. Germline V lookup: CDR1 LNHDA, CDR2 SQIVND (reference sequence). The CDR3 is CASSPGDNYEQYV. CDR3 DNA sequence: TGTGCCAGTAGTCCAGGGGACAACTACGAGCAGTACGTC.

The chain employs TRBV20-1 and TRBJ1-1; D uncertain. This CDR3 region has 13 residues. Trimming took off 0 bases at V and 8 bases at J, with 13 bases between the two ends. Per the germline V gene, CDR1 is DFQATT and CDR2 is SNEGSKA (reference sequence). This CDR3 is CSAREGLGQEAFF. As DNA, the CDR3 is TGCAGTGCTAGAGAGGGTCTAGGGCAAGAAGCTTTCTTT.

The chain links TRBV3-1 to TRBJ2-7, with D perhaps TRBD2 (5 bases). The V and J ends lost 0 bases and 3 bases respectively, with 15 bases between them. Germline V gives CDR1 LGHDT, CDR2 YNNKEL (reference sequence). The CDR3 length is 16 residues. CDR3 region: CASSQEGGEGNYEQYF. CDR3 sequence (DNA): TGTGCCAGCAGCCAAGAAGGAGGTGAAGGGAACTACGAGCAGTACTTC.

The chain employs TRBV11-2 and TRBJ2-7, with D hard to call. The germline gives CDR1 SGHAT, CDR2 FQNNGV. This CDR3 has 12 amino acids. Trimming pared 3 bases from V and 4 bases from J, leaving 7 bases between. Here the CDR3 reads CASSFNMYEQYF. The CDR3 DNA reads as TGTGCCAGCAGCTTTAATATGTACGAGCAGTACTTC. Full variable domain (remainder filled in from reference TRBV11-2 and TRBJ2-7): EAGVAQSPRYKIIEKRQSVAFWCNPISGHATLYWYQQILGQGPKLLIQFQNNGVVDDSQLPKDRFSAERLKGVDSTLKIQPAKLEDSAVYLCASSFNMYEQYFGPGTRLTVT.

The V call is TRBV5-8, the J call TRBJ1-2; no reliable D call. Germline CDR1 SGHTS, CDR2 YDEGEE. The CDR3 length is 15 residues. Trimming shortened V by 4 bases and J by 8 bases, and 21 bases separated the two germline ends. Here the CDR3 reads CASSLSPGDFEGYTF. Written as DNA, the CDR3 is TGTGCCAGCAGCCTCAGCCCGGGAGACTTCGAGGGCTACACCTTC.

The genes are TRBV6-5 and TRBJ1-4, with D unresolved. Between the trimmed V and J ends, which lost 1 base and 7 bases, there was a span of 10 bases. The V gene's germline CDR1 is MNHEY and CDR2 SVGAGI. This CDR3 contains 14 residues. The CDR3 sequence: CASSYLGASEKLFF. CDR3 DNA: TGTGCCAGCAGTTACTTGGGAGCGAGTGAAAAACTGTTTTTT.

This clonotype was observed a few times. This chain connects TRBV20-1 to TRBJ2-1, with a weak D call TRBD1 (5 bases). This CDR3 has 15 amino acids. Germline V gene lookup returns CDR1 DFQATT and CDR2 SNEGSKA (reference sequence). Trimming removed 3 bases at V and 4 bases at J, with 16 bases between. The CDR3 sequence: CSARRTPKGYNEQFF. The DNA of the CDR3 is TGCAGTGCTAGGCGGACACCCAAAGGGTACAATGAGCAGTTCTTC.

This clonotype has at least ten counts. V is TRBV5-8 and J is TRBJ2-1, with 8 positions matching TRBD2. This CDR3 has 15 residues. CDR1 SGHTS and CDR2 YDEGEE come from the germline V gene. The V and J ends lost 6 bases and 2 bases, in that order; junction bases with no gene match: 7. This CDR3 is CASNKGLDTYNEQFF. Written as DNA, the CDR3 is TGTGCCAGCAACAAGGGACTAGACACCTACAATGAGCAGTTCTTC.

The table lists this clonotype with many counts. This chain joins TRBV7-9 and TRBJ2-7; 7 bases fit TRBD1. J was trimmed by 4 bases and V by 5 bases; bases with no gene match: 14. Germline-derived CDR1 and CDR2 are SEHNR and FQNEAQ (reference sequence). The CDR3 has 16 amino acids. The CDR3 sequence is CASSPGEGGNLYEQYV. In nucleotides, the CDR3 is TGTGCCAGCAGCCCCGGGGAAGGGGGCAATCTGTACGAGCAGTACGTC.

This clonotype has just a few counts. The V and J genes are TRBV6-2 or TRBV6-3 and TRBJ1-1; 7 nucleotides line up with TRBD1. The V gene's germline CDR1 is MNHEY and CDR2 SVGEGT. The CDR3 length is 12 residues. V shed 6 bases, J shed 6 bases, and the junction held 4 bases outside the gene matches. The CDR3 is CASSPRGPEAFF. CDR3 bases: TGTGCCAGCAGCCCGAGGGGGCCTGAAGCTTTCTTT.

The table lists this clonotype with many counts. The rearrangement uses TRBV3-1 and TRBJ2-3, with TRBD1 as a possible D gene (5 bases). Germline CDR1 and CDR2: LGHDT and YNNKEL (reference sequence). V lost 3 bases and J lost 8, with 12 bases in between. This CDR3 has 13 residues. The CDR3 is CASSHPRAVTQYF. CDR3 nucleotide sequence: TGTGCCAGCAGCCACCCCAGGGCGGTTACGCAGTATTTT.

V gene TRBV18 combines with J gene TRBJ1-1; 7 bases line up with TRBD1. Germline trimming cut 0 bases from V and 1 base from J; bases unmatched to any gene: 8. The germline gives CDR1 KGHSH, CDR2 LQKENI. This CDR3 region has 17 residues. DNA for the CDR3: TGTGCCAGCTCACCACCGAAGGGAGGGGGCCCGAACACTGAAGCTTTCTTT. Protein sequence: CASSPPKGGGPNTEAFF.

The J gene is TRBJ2-5, the V gene TRBV7-9; no clear D gene. Trimming removed 0 bases at V and 5 bases at J, with 7 bases between. This CDR3 is built from 13 residues. Germline-derived CDR1 and CDR2 are SEHNR and FQNEAQ (reference sequence). CDR3 nucleotide sequence: TGTGCCAGCAGCTTAGCGTTGGACGAGACCCAGTACTTC. It specifies CASSLALDETQYF.

This clonotype showed up just a few times. The rearrangement uses TRBV27 and TRBJ2-1, with D possibly being TRBD1 or TRBD2 (7 bases each). The CDR3 has 14 residues. Trimming removed 11 bases at V and 7 bases at J, with 21 bases between. The germline V gene has CDR1 MNHEY and CDR2 SMNVEV (reference sequence). The CDR3 loop reads CASQRGRENNEQFF. The CDR3 coding sequence is TGTGCCTCCCAGAGGGGGCGGGAGAATAATGAGCAGTTCTTC.

The chain is built from TRBV6-1 and TRBJ2-7; D might be TRBD1 or TRBD2, each matching 6 bases. Deletions cut 6 bases from V and 6 bases from J, with 21 bases between. CDR3 length equals 15 residues. Looked up from germline, CDR1 is MNHNS and CDR2 is SASEGT. CDR3 sequence (DNA): TGTGCCAGCAGCGGGGGCCTCTTCCGGGGAGGCGAGCAGTACTTC. Its translation is CASSGGLFRGGEQYF.

This clonotype was found a few times. The chain employs TRBV7-8 and TRBJ2-3; TRBD2 matches 9 bases. The length of the CDR3 is 16 residues. Trimming removed 5 bases from V and 0 bases from J; junction bases left unmatched: 6. From germline, CDR1 is SGHVS and CDR2 FQNEAQ. CDR3 sequence (DNA): TGTGCCAGCAGCCACGTTAGCGGGGGAAGCACAGATACGCAGTATTTT. Translating gives CASSHVSGGSTDTQYF. The complete variable domain, with remaining parts taken from reference TRBV7-8 and TRBJ2-3, reads GAGVSQSPRYKVAKRGQDVALRCDPISGHVSLFWYQQALGQGPEFLTYFQNEAQLDKSGLPSDRFFAERPEGSVSTLKIQRTQQEDSAVYLCASSHVSGGSTDTQYFGPGTRLTVL.

This clonotype was counted a few times. The CDR3 nucleotides read TGCAGTGCTAGGGGTCTGCGGGGCAACTACAATGAGCAGTTCTTC. It yields the protein CSARGLRGNYNEQFF. This chain uses TRBV20-1 with TRBJ2-1, with D perhaps TRBD2 (6 bases). V gave up 3 bases and J gave up 3 bases, with 15 bases separating them. Germline CDR1 and CDR2: DFQATT and SNEGSKA (reference sequence). CDR3 length equals 15 residues.